These 12 T cell receptor beta chains came from one sample sequenced in a study of cytomegalovirus exposure and HLA in healthy donors. Researchers ran the PCR with 60 Vbeta and 13 Jbeta primers. Sequenced by immunoSEQ multiplex PCR; TCRdb stores in-frame clones only, minus some. The sample holds 200,000 to 250,000 clones, roughly 83% seen once. Sample: PBMCs. These receptors came from a boy aged 2 to 10 in good health and CMV-seronegative.

The J gene is TRBJ1-1, the V gene TRBV5-8, with TRBD1 matching over 10 bases. The CDR3 is 15 amino acids. The ends lost 3 bases at V and 7 bases at J; junction bases unmatched: 9. Germline-derived CDR1 and CDR2 are SGHTS and YDEGEE. The CDR3 is CASSWGDRGKDEAFF. CDR3 bases: TGTGCCAGCAGCTGGGGGGACAGGGGAAAGGATGAAGCTTTCTTT.

The chain uses TRBV6-1 and TRBJ2-3; 12 nucleotides align to TRBD2. The CDR3 spans 15 residues. Looked up from germline, CDR1 is MNHNS and CDR2 is SASEGT. After removal of 2 bases from V and 8 bases from J, the junction contained 5 bases not matched to a gene. Here the CDR3 reads CASSELAGGPFTQYF. For the CDR3, the DNA is TGTGCCAGCAGTGAACTAGCGGGGGGGCCTTTTACGCAGTATTTT.

The table lists this clone with a count of one. This rearrangement joins TRBV29-1 to TRBJ2-5, with 12 bases fitting TRBD2. The V and J ends lost 4 bases and 5 bases, in that order; junction bases with no gene match: 2. Looked up from germline, CDR1 is SQVTM and CDR2 is ANQGSEA. The CDR3 has 13 amino acids. The CDR3 nucleotides read TGCAGCGTTGGACTAGCGGGAGCGGAGACCCAGTACTTC. Protein: CSVGLAGAETQYF.

This chain uses TRBV6-1 with TRBJ1-1; maybe TRBD1 (6 bases). V gave up 10 bases and J gave up 6 bases, with 21 bases separating them. The CDR3 runs 14 residues. The germline gives CDR1 MNHNS, CDR2 SASEGT. The CDR3: CATIYDRNNAEAFF. For the CDR3, the DNA is TGTGCCACCATCTACGACAGGAACAACGCTGAAGCTTTCTTT.

This clone was picked up a small number of times. This chain joins TRBV4-1 and TRBJ2-7; no clear D. The CDR3 has 12 residues. The ends were cut back, 0 bases at V and 4 bases at J, with 4 bases in the middle. Germline loops: CDR1 MGHRA, CDR2 YSYEKL. The chain's CDR3 is CASSQDQYEQYF. The DNA of the CDR3 is TGCGCCAGCAGCCAAGATCAATACGAGCAGTACTTC.

The chain joins TRBV15 to TRBJ2-5, with 8 bases matching TRBD1. The end of the DNA is better explained by TRBJ2-7, so the J call may be wrong. CDR1 LNHNV and CDR2 YYDKDF come from the germline V gene (reference sequence). This CDR3 spans 16 amino acids. The CDR3 nucleotides are TGTGCCACCAGTGACTGGGACAGGAATTTCGGCAACGAGCAGTACTTC. It encodes CATSDWDRNFGNEQYF.

The chain employs TRBV9 and TRBJ2-1; TRBD1 matches 7 bases. CDR1 is SGDLS, CDR2 YYNGEE, per germline. V lost 3 bases to trimming and J lost 12 bases; unmatched junction nucleotides: 3. The CDR3 is 11 amino acids. The CDR3 coding sequence is TGTGCCAGCAGCGGACAGGGCGTGCAGTTCTTC. It yields the protein CASSGQGVQFF.

The V and J genes are TRBV19 and TRBJ1-1; 7 bases map to TRBD1. The CDR3 length is 12 residues. V lost 1 base, J lost 11 bases, and 4 bases stayed unmatched. CDR1 is LNHDA and CDR2 is SQIVND in the germline V gene (reference sequence). CDR3 protein: CASSIAGGRAFF. In DNA, the CDR3 is TGTGCCAGTAGTATAGCAGGGGGGAGGGCTTTCTTT.

The rearrangement joins TRBV5-4 to TRBJ2-1, with 7 bases matching TRBD2. There are 13 residues in the CDR3. CDR1 is SGHNT and CDR2 is YYREEE in the germline V gene (reference sequence). Trimming cost V 4 bases and J 9 bases; bases outside gene matches: 7. The CDR3 sequence: CASSQGGGGEQFF. The DNA for the CDR3 is TGTGCCAGCAGCCAGGGAGGCGGGGGTGAGCAGTTCTTC.

V gene TRBV11-2 combines with J gene TRBJ2-5; D remains unclear. Germline loops: CDR1 SGHAT, CDR2 FQNNGV. V shed 3 bases and J shed 4 bases, with 9 bases lying between them. The CDR3 extends over 13 amino acids. This CDR3 reads CASSFPAGETQYF. Here the CDR3 DNA reads TGTGCCAGCAGCTTCCCCGCCGGAGAGACCCAGTACTTC.

The chain uses TRBV5-4 and TRBJ2-7; tentative D call: TRBD2 (6 bases). V gave up 0 bases and J gave up 3 bases, with 10 bases separating them. From germline, CDR1 is SGHNT and CDR2 YYREEE (reference sequence). This CDR3 contains 14 residues. CDR3 sequence reads: CASSLGGADYEQYF. The CDR3 DNA is TGTGCCAGCAGCTTGGGCGGGGCGGACTACGAGCAGTACTTC.

CDR3 region: CASSSNHRTGRHGYTF. CDR3 DNA sequence: TGTGCCAGCAGCTCAAACCACAGGACCGGAAGACATGGCTACACCTTC. The chain is built from TRBV7-2 and TRBJ1-2; perhaps TRBD1 as D (5 bases). Trimming took off 4 bases at V and 6 bases at J, with 21 bases between the two ends. Per germline, CDR1 SGHTA and CDR2 FQGNSA. The CDR3 is 16 residues long.